One and the same sample provided the 29 T cell receptor beta chains below, sequenced in a study of T cells in Graves' hyperthyroidism and ophthalmopathy. It was RNA transcripts that yielded the amplified TCR beta CDR3 regions. HTBI primers were the set used in a first-round RT-PCR of the TCR CDR3. TCRdb reanalysed the multiplex PCR reads using MiXCR and keeps one entry per CDR3 protein. The sample yields hundreds of thousands of distinct CDR3 sequences, approximately 16% seen once. The sample comprised blood. The receptors were sampled from a woman aged 55-69 years with Graves' ophthalmopathy.

The CDR3 DNA reads as TGCAGCGTTGAACCCAGGGGATCCTACAATGAGCAGTTCTTC. It translates to CSVEPRGSYNEQFF. The chain has TRBV29-1 and TRBJ2-1; possibly TRBD1 for D (6 bases). The CDR3 length is 14 residues. The V gene lost 2 bases and the J gene lost 1 base, with 9 bases spanning the gap. Germline V CDR1 and CDR2: SQVTM, ANQGSEA.

This clonotype was counted at least ten times. The genes are TRBV7-3 and TRBJ2-5; TRBD2 matches at 9 bases. This CDR3 has 13 residues. With V trimmed by 5 bases and J by 5 bases, 3 bases remained unmatched. Germline values: CDR1 SGHTA, CDR2 FQGTGA. The CDR3 spells CASSAGGRETQYF. CDR3 nucleotides: TGTGCCAGCAGCGCGGGGGGGAGGGAGACCCAGTACTTC.

This clonotype was recorded at least ten times. This rearrangement joins TRBV27 to TRBJ1-6; D uncertain. The CDR3 contains 14 residues. V was trimmed by 3 bases and J by 5 bases, leaving 8 bases between them. The germline CDR1 and CDR2 sequences are MNHEY and SMNVEV (reference sequence). The CDR3 region is CASSLGRHNSPLHF. The CDR3 DNA reads as TGTGCCAGCAGTTTGGGAAGGCATAATTCACCCCTCCACTTT.

This clonotype appeared a few times. CDR3 loop: CASSQEDGGWSPLHF. For the CDR3, the DNA is TGTGCCAGCAGCCAAGAAGACGGAGGATGGTCACCCCTCCACTTT. The V call is TRBV14, the J call TRBJ1-6; no clear D. Trimming removed 0 bases at V and 10 bases at J, with 13 bases between. The CDR3 consists of 15 residues. Germline V lookup: CDR1 SGHDN, CDR2 FVKESK.

This clonotype was detected ten times or more. The chain uses TRBV12-5 and TRBJ2-7; D is unresolved. Germline V gene sequence: CDR1 LGHNT, CDR2 FRNRAP. Deletions cut 5 bases from V and 3 bases from J, with 20 bases between. This CDR3 is built from 16 residues. CDR3 sequence reads: CASGPRIGQEHYEQYF. Written as DNA, the CDR3 is TGTGCTAGTGGTCCCCGAATCGGGCAAGAACACTACGAGCAGTACTTC.

As concerns this clonotype: This CDR3 is missing its conserved last phenylalanine or tryptophan, likely due to a read error. V and J are TRBV2 and TRBJ2-7, with D possibly being TRBD1 (6 bases). Looked up from germline, CDR1 is SNHLY and CDR2 is FYNNEI. There are 13 residues in the CDR3. With 6 bases removed from V and 4 bases from J, the gap between germline ends came to 13 bases. The CDR3 region has the DNA TGTGCCAGCAGGGGAGAAACAGGGTACGAGCAGTACCTC. It codes for CASRGETGYEQYL.

This clonotype appeared a few times. V and J are TRBV5-1 and TRBJ2-1, with 10 bases fitting TRBD1. The germline gives CDR1 SGHRS, CDR2 YFSETQ. V dropped 5 bases and J dropped 5; count of bases not matched to a gene: 10. This CDR3 has 16 residues. CDR3 protein: CASRAGTGVIHNEQFF. The DNA for the CDR3 is TGCGCCAGCAGGGCCGGGACAGGGGTCATTCACAATGAGCAGTTCTTC. The whole variable domain, remainder taken from reference TRBV5-1 and TRBJ2-1, is KAGVTQTPRYLIKTRGQQVTLSCSPISGHRSVSWYQQTPGQGLQFLFEYFSETQRNKGNFPGRFSGRQFSNSRSEMNVSTLELGDSALYLCASRAGTGVIHNEQFFGPGTRLTVL.

This clonotype was seen repeatedly, ten times or more. V is TRBV28 and J is TRBJ2-2; TRBD2 matches 8 bases. Germline CDR1 and CDR2: MDHEN and SYDVKM. The length of the CDR3 is 15 residues. V was clipped by 6 bases and J by 0 bases; unmatched bases: 3. CDR3 sequence: CASRPGLANTGELFF. The CDR3 nucleotides read TGTGCCAGCAGACCGGGACTAGCGAACACCGGGGAGCTGTTTTTT.

This clonotype was detected ten times or more. The chain has TRBV7-7 and TRBJ1-4; the D gene is possibly TRBD1 (5 bases). CDR3 length: 15 residues. Trimming removed 5 bases from V and 6 bases from J, with 16 bases in between. The germline V gene has CDR1 SSHAT and CDR2 FNYEAQ (reference sequence). The CDR3 spells CASSRSWGNHEKLFF. CDR3 nucleotide sequence: TGTGCCAGCAGCCGTAGCTGGGGGAACCATGAAAAACTGTTTTTT.

Worth noting for this clonotype: A much larger clone lies one base from this, so it may be a read error. CDR3 sequence: CASITSSNTEAFF. Here the CDR3 DNA reads TGTGCCAGCATAACGAGTTCGAACACTGAAGCTTTCTTT. The chain has TRBV28 and TRBJ1-1; no clear D. The length of the CDR3 is 13 residues. Trimming pared 7 bases from V and 1 base from J, leaving 10 bases between. Germline V gene sequence: CDR1 MDHEN, CDR2 SYDVKM.

This clonotype was counted between two and nine times. The chain links TRBV29-1 to TRBJ1-2; D unclear. This CDR3 comprises 11 residues. V was clipped by 3 bases and J by 8 bases, with 10 bases between them. Looked up from germline, CDR1 is SQVTM and CDR2 is ANQGSEA. The CDR3 spells CSVDKGRGYTF. The CDR3 DNA reads TGCAGCGTTGACAAGGGTCGGGGCTACACCTTC.

In the case of this clonotype: The junction shows a germline mismatch at one end, possibly a read error. The V gene is TRBV2, the J gene TRBJ1-2, with unresolved D. This CDR3 has 13 amino acids. The germline V gene has CDR1 SNHLY and CDR2 FYNNEI. The CDR3 sequence is CTSSEEGNYGYTF. The DNA for the CDR3 is TGTACCAGCAGTGAAGAGGGAAACTATGGCTACACCTTC.

This clonotype was seen at least ten times. The gene calls are TRBV7-9 and TRBJ2-7; D possibly corresponds to TRBD1 (6 bases). The CDR3 spans 14 residues. The V and J ends lost 6 bases and 2 bases respectively, with 14 bases between them. The V gene's germline CDR1 is SEHNR and CDR2 FQNEAQ (reference sequence). The CDR3 DNA reads TGTGCCAGCAGTCCCCCTGGGACAACCTACGAGCAGTACTTC. It yields the protein CASSPPGTTYEQYF.

Ten or more counts support this clonotype. This CDR3 is CASSPGTHSYNEQFF. In DNA form, the CDR3 reads TGTGCCAGCAGCCCCGGGACTCACTCCTACAATGAGCAGTTCTTC. The chain recombines TRBV11-3 with TRBJ2-1; D is possibly TRBD2 (6 bases). The CDR3 runs to 15 residues. Trimming stripped 5 bases from V and 0 bases from J, with 11 bases between. CDR1 SGHNT and CDR2 YENEEA come from the germline V gene. Supplemented by reference TRBV11-3 and TRBJ2-1, the full variable domain reads EAGVVQSPRYKIIEKKQPVAFWCNPISGHNTLYWYLQNLGQGPELLIRYENEEAVDDSQLPKDRFSAERLKGVDSTLKIQPAELGDSAVYLCASSPGTHSYNEQFFGPGTRLTVL.

This clonotype was seen repeatedly, ten times or more. The CDR3 nucleotides are TGTGCCAGCAGCCGGCGGGGGGCAGCTAGCACAGATACGCAGTATTTT. This sequence encodes CASSRRGAASTDTQYF. This chain connects TRBV28 to TRBJ2-3; 8 positions agree with TRBD2. V gave up 6 bases and J gave up 0 bases; unmatched junction bases: 8. The germline CDR1 and CDR2 sequences are MDHEN and SYDVKM. CDR3 length: 16 amino acids.

This clonotype turned up a few times. This chain uses TRBV4-2 with TRBJ2-6, with 8 positions matching TRBD2. Germline V gene lookup returns CDR1 LGHNA and CDR2 YNFKEQ. The CDR3 has 23 residues. V lost 0 bases to trimming and J lost 4 bases; unmatched junction nucleotides: 23. CDR3 sequence: CASSQDQGHTWLAGPRGANVLTF. Written as DNA, the CDR3 is TGTGCCAGCAGCCAAGATCAAGGACATACCTGGCTAGCGGGCCCGAGAGGGGCCAACGTCCTGACTTTC.

The V gene is TRBV4-1, the J gene TRBJ2-2; D not resolved. V dropped 0 bases and J dropped 7 bases, with 3 bases sitting between them. There are 12 residues in the CDR3. In germline, CDR1 is MGHRA, CDR2 YSYEKL. The CDR3 nucleotides read TGCGCCAGCAGCCAAGAGGTCGGGGAGCTGTTTTTT. This translates into CASSQEVGELFF.

Many counts were recorded for this clonotype. The CDR3 coding sequence is TGTGCCAGCAGCCTAGATTATAGCAATCAGCCCCAGCATTTT. This codes for CASSLDYSNQPQHF. The rearrangement links TRBV28 to TRBJ1-5, with D uncertain. The CDR3 contains 14 residues. V was pared by 6 bases and J by 0 bases, with 9 bases between. CDR1 is MDHEN, CDR2 SYDVKM, per germline.

This clonotype was seen ten or more times. J is TRBJ2-3 and V is TRBV7-9; 10 nucleotides match TRBD2. The CDR3 is 14 amino acids. Per the germline V gene, CDR1 is SEHNR and CDR2 is FQNEAQ (reference sequence). With V trimmed by 8 bases and J by 3 bases, 5 bases remained unmatched. The CDR3 here is CASREGLATDTQYF. As DNA, the CDR3 is TGTGCCAGCCGGGAGGGACTAGCGACAGATACGCAGTATTTT.

This clonotype was detected many times. Here the CDR3 DNA reads TGTGCCAGCAGGATCCGACTAGCGTTCACCGGGGAGCTGTTTTTT. Residues: CASRIRLAFTGELFF. The rearrangement uses TRBV28 and TRBJ2-2, with 8 bases that match TRBD2. The V and J ends lost 6 bases and 4 bases, in that order; junction bases with no gene match: 7. CDR1 and CDR2 (germline): MDHEN, SYDVKM. The length of the CDR3 is 15 residues.

This clonotype has at least ten counts. The chain carries TRBV18 and TRBJ1-5; 7 bases align to TRBD1. Germline values: CDR1 KGHSH, CDR2 LQKENI. V shed 4 bases and J 0 bases; nucleotides not matched to a gene: 6. The CDR3 is 16 residues long. The CDR3 loop is CASSRDRTGSNQPQHF. The CDR3 nucleotides read TGTGCCAGCTCACGAGATAGGACAGGTAGCAATCAGCCCCAGCATTTT.

As concerns this clonotype: A much larger clone sits a single nucleotide away, making a read error possible. The gene calls are TRBV3-1 and TRBJ2-1; 8 nucleotides match TRBD2. Germline CDR1 reads LGHDT; CDR2 reads YNNKEL (reference sequence). After removal of 2 bases from V and 4 bases from J, the junction contained 4 bases not matched to a gene. The CDR3 runs 15 residues. The CDR3: CASSQQSGSYNEQFF. CDR3 coding DNA: TGTGCCAGCAGCCAACAGAGCGGGAGTTACAATGAGCAGTTCTTC.

This clonotype was observed many times. The chain employs TRBV28 and TRBJ1-1; no reliable D call. There are 15 residues in the CDR3. The V gene's germline CDR1 is MDHEN and CDR2 SYDVKM. Trimming took off 6 bases at V and 6 bases at J, with 20 bases between the two ends. The CDR3 region has the DNA TGTGCCAGCAGAACGGGTCCCCCCCAGGCCGCTGAAGCTTTCTTT. Its protein is CASRTGPPQAAEAFF. Complete variable domain (other parts from reference TRBV28 and TRBJ1-1): DVKVTQSSRYLVKRTGEKVFLECVQDMDHENMFWYRQDPGLGLRLIYFSYDVKMKEKGDIPEGYSVSREKKERFSLILESASTNQTSMYLCASRTGPPQAAEAFFGQGTRLTVV.

This clonotype was counted only a few times. CDR3 region: CASSGDSDEQFF. DNA of the CDR3: TGTGCCAGTAGTGGGGACAGTGACGAGCAGTTCTTC. V usage is TRBV19 and J usage is TRBJ2-1; 7 bases are a match to TRBD1. This CDR3 contains 12 residues. V gave up 5 bases and J gave up 10 bases; unmatched junction bases: 5. The germline V gene has CDR1 LNHDA and CDR2 SQIVND (reference sequence).

There are a few counts of this clonotype. The V gene is TRBV27, the J gene TRBJ2-1, with D maybe TRBD2 (6 bases). V lost 3 bases, J lost 15 bases, and 12 bases lay in between. The CDR3 has 11 amino acids. Germline CDR1 reads MNHEY; CDR2 reads SMNVEV (reference sequence). The CDR3 DNA reads TGTGCCAGCAGTTTCCGGGAGAAGCTGTTCTTC. It yields the protein CASSFREKLFF.

This clonotype appeared a few times. J is TRBJ2-1 and V is TRBV7-9; 9 bases agree with TRBD2. The CDR3 loop spans 17 amino acids. CDR1 and CDR2 (germline): SEHNR, FQNEAQ (reference sequence). Unmatched junction bases numbered 9, after V lost 6 bases and J lost 0 bases. The CDR3 DNA is TGTGCCAGCAGGTCCCAAGGACTAGCGAACTCCTACAATGAGCAGTTCTTC. Its protein product is CASRSQGLANSYNEQFF.

There are a few counts of this clonotype. This chain links TRBV6-1 with TRBJ2-2; D gene uncertain. The ends were cut back, 8 bases at V and 7 bases at J, with 14 bases in the middle. The CDR3 is made up of 13 amino acids. Germline CDR1 MNHNS, CDR2 SASEGT. CDR3 loop: CASLPDWGGELFF. The CDR3 DNA is TGTGCCAGCTTGCCTGATTGGGGCGGGGAGCTGTTTTTT.

This clonotype was counted a few times. The chain employs TRBV27 and TRBJ2-7; 9 bases map to TRBD1. This CDR3 has 14 residues. With V trimmed by 6 bases and J by 7 bases, 10 bases remained unmatched. Germline loops: CDR1 MNHEY, CDR2 SMNVEV (reference sequence). The CDR3 reads CASRPGTGSGEQYF. The CDR3 bases are TGTGCCAGCAGACCCGGGACAGGGTCGGGGGAGCAGTACTTC.

The sample holds many counts of this clonotype. The chain recombines TRBV6-1 with TRBJ1-5; D gene uncertain. This CDR3 is 14 amino acids long. Germline-derived CDR1 and CDR2 are MNHNS and SASEGT. The V gene lost 4 bases and the J gene lost 0 bases, with 7 bases spanning the gap. CDR3 sequence: CASSVDISNQPQHF. The CDR3 DNA is TGTGCCAGCAGTGTAGACATTAGCAATCAGCCCCAGCATTTT.